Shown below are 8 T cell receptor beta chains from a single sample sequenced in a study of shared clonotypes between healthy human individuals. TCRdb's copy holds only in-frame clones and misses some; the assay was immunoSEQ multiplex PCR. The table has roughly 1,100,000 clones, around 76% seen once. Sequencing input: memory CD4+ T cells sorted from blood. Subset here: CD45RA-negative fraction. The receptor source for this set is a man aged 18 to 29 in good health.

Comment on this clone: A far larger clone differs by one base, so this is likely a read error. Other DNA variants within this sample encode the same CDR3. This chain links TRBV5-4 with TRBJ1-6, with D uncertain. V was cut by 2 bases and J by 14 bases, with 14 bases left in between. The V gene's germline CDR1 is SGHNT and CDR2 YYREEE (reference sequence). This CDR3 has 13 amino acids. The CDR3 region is CASSLDRVRTLHF. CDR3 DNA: TGTGCCAGCAGCTTAGACCGGGTTAGGACCCTCCACTTT.

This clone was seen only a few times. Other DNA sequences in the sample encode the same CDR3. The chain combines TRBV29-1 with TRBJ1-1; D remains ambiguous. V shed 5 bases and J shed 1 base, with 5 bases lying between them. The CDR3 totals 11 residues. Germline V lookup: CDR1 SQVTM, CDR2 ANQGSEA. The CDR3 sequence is CSVSGNTEAFF. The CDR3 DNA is TGCAGCGTTTCCGGGAACACTGAAGCTTTCTTT.

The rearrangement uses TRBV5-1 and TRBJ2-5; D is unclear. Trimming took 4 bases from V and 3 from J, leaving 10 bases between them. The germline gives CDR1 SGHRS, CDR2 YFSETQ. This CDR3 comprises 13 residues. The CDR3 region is CASSRAIKETQYF. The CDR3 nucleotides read TGCGCCAGCAGCCGGGCAATTAAAGAGACCCAGTACTTC.

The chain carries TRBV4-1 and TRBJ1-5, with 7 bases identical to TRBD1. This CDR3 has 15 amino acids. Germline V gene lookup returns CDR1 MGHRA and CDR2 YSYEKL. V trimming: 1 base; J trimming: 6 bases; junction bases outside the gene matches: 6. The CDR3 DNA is TGCGCCAGCAGCCAAGGTGACAGGGATTTTCAGCCCCAGCATTTT. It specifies CASSQGDRDFQPQHF.

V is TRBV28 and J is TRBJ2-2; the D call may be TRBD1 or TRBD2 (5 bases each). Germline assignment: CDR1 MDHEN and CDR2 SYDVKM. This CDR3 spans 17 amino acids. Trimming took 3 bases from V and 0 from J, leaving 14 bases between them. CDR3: CASSFSRDRSNTGELFF. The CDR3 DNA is TGTGCCAGCAGTTTTTCCCGGGACCGATCGAACACCGGGGAGCTGTTTTTT.

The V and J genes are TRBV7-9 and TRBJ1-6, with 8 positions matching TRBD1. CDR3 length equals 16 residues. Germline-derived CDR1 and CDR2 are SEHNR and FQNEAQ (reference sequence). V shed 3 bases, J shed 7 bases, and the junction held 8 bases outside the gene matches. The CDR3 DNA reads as TGTGCCAGCAGCTTGGACAGGGACATTCTAAATTCACCCCTCCACTTT. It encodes CASSLDRDILNSPLHF.

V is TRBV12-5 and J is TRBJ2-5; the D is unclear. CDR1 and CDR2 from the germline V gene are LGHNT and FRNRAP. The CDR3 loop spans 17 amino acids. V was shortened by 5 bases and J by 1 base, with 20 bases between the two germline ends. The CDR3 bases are TGTGCTAGTGGTCCCTTTAAACAGTGGCGGTCCCAAGAGACCCAGTACTTC. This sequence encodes CASGPFKQWRSQETQYF. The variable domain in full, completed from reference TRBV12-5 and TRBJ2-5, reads DARVTQTPRHKVTEMGQEVTMRCQPILGHNTVFWYRQTMMQGLELLAYFRNRAPLDDSGMPKDRFSAEMPDATLATLKIQPSEPRDSAVYFCASGPFKQWRSQETQYFGPGTRLLVL.

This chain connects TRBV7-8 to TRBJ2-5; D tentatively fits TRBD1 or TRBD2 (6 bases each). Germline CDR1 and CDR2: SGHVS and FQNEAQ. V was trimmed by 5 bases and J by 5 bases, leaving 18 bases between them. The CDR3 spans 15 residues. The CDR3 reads CASSPRRGKEETQYF. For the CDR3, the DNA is TGTGCCAGCAGCCCCCGGAGGGGGAAGGAGGAGACCCAGTACTTC.